This T cell receptor (beta chain) is from a study of Graves' ophthalmopathy and Graves' hyperthyroidism. Looking at the study overall: Untreated patients at initial diagnosis provided peripheral blood. Notes on the study in general: Blood shared most expanded thyroid clonotypes above 0.001 frequency. Discriminating ophthalmopathy from stable hyperthyroidism, a 13-signature model attained a sensitivity of about 88% and a specificity of about 79%.

No progression to ophthalmopathy over 18 months defined stable hyperthyroidism. Scientists amplified the TCR beta CDR3 regions from RNA transcripts. RT-PCR was first run with HTBI primers, then multiplex PCR in a second round. Using its own MiXCR run on the multiplex PCR reads, TCRdb lists one record per CDR3 protein. Among about 400,000 distinct CDR3 sequences listed, over 20% were seen once. A note on this clonotype: Its antigen remains unknown.

The CDR3 spans 16 residues. V shed 6 bases and J shed 5 bases, with 22 bases lying between them. The germline CDR1 and CDR2 sequences are MNHNS and SASEGT. This clonotype was sampled from a woman aged 18 to 35 with stable Graves' hyperthyroidism. Sequencing used peripheral blood. This chain connects TRBV6-1 to TRBJ1-1; a weak D match, TRBD1 (5 bases). Here the CDR3 DNA reads TGTGCCAGCAGAACGGGGGAAATGAGGGCGAATACTGAAGCTTTCTTT. Amino acids: CASRTGEMRANTEAFF.